Listed below are T cell receptor beta chains from one sample, sequenced in a study of CXCR3-negative and CXCR3-positive naive CD8 T cells. Following a re-call of the 5' RACE reads, TCRdb has one entry per CDR3 protein and lacks DNA. This listing includes tens of thousands of distinct CDR3 sequences. Sample: naive CXCR3- CD8+ T cells from blood. The source of these receptors is a human donor in good health. Some clones in this sample may be carry-over from other donors' samples. Both conserved end residues are part of each CDR3. The size field is filled for only some rows; it gives once, few, many or a size class.

J gene	clone size	V gene	CDR3 protein
TRBJ2-7	.	TRBV11-3	CASSFYGEQYF
TRBJ2-2	.	TRBV7-8	CASSHPFLNGGNTGELFF
TRBJ2-7	.	TRBV28	CASSGEGGPLRGEQYF
TRBJ2-1	.	TRBV28	CASSFEREGLLDEQFF
TRBJ2-5	.	TRBV7-9	CASSFPEQETQYF
TRBJ2-7	.	TRBV5-4	CASSPPGTIEQYF
TRBJ1-2	.	TRBV7-9	CASSHPGTGEGYTF
TRBJ1-1	.	TRBV20-1	CSARVLGTENTEALF
TRBJ2-5	.	TRBV15	CATSRGFGGQSQYF
TRBJ2-7	.	TRBV28	CASSLSGGGEQYF
TRBJ2-1	.	TRBV3-1	CASSQASSSGSSSYNEQFF
TRBJ2-1	.	TRBV5-1	CASSFPRGSGNLAGNYNEQFF
TRBJ2-5	.	TRBV5-1	CASSLPGGGLQETQYF
TRBJ2-7	.	TRBV29-1	CSVERPGSPYEQYF
TRBJ1-1	medium-sized	TRBV6-5	CASSRGWDRNTEAFF
TRBJ2-1	.	TRBV7-7	CASSLALRAPYNEQFF
TRBJ2-7	.	TRBV29-1	CSVEVLDSPYEQYF
TRBJ2-1	.	TRBV6-2/TRBV6-3	CASSLPDLRTGEQFF
TRBJ2-7	.	TRBV20-1	CSAGAGGAYEQYF
TRBJ2-1	.	TRBV4-3	CASSQGLAGGPNEQFF
TRBJ2-1	.	TRBV7-4	CARLNSHLYNEQFF
TRBJ1-4	.	TRBV7-9	CASSPDILEEKLFF
TRBJ2-3	.	TRBV12-3/TRBV12-4	CASSWDPDTQYF
TRBJ2-7	.	TRBV6-6	CASRIPQGLEQYF
TRBJ2-3	.	TRBV12-3/TRBV12-4	CASSLAPDRVRDTQYF
TRBJ2-1	.	TRBV28	CASSPHPGTRTEQFF
TRBJ2-1	.	TRBV7-6	CASSLAPGLAGGPAYNEQFF
TRBJ2-7	.	TRBV7-2	CASSLVWLAGGPTSYEQYF
TRBJ1-2	.	TRBV9	CASSAGVRGYTF
TRBJ2-3	.	TRBV28	CASSLLGNPQTDTQYF
TRBJ2-5	.	TRBV9	CASSSGHLQETQYF
TRBJ2-1	.	TRBV4-3	CASSQGMGAWDNEQFF
TRBJ2-2	.	TRBV3-1	CASSQDRSVGVGTGELFF
TRBJ1-1	.	TRBV2	CASSERALWAWDTEAFF
TRBJ1-5	.	TRBV28	CASSRGPFNNQPQHF
TRBJ1-1	.	TRBV7-9	CASSFRTGRYTEAFF
TRBJ1-2	.	TRBV4-1	CASSQQGTGYGYTF
TRBJ2-1	.	TRBV4-3	CASSQDRGTNYNEQFF
TRBJ2-7	.	TRBV6-2/TRBV6-3	CASTLERFYEQYF
TRBJ2-1	.	TRBV24-1	CATSAPPTLADISYNEQFF
TRBJ1-2	.	TRBV5-5	CASSYRDRVLDYYGYTF
TRBJ2-3	.	TRBV7-3	CASSFLGNTDTQYF
TRBJ1-1	.	TRBV7-9	CASSLDRDMNTEAFF
TRBJ1-6	.	TRBV2	CASSVGTGFDSPLHF
TRBJ1-2	.	TRBV7-9	CATKSDGQAFYYGYTF
TRBJ2-4	.	TRBV7-2	CASSPGQGAYIQYF